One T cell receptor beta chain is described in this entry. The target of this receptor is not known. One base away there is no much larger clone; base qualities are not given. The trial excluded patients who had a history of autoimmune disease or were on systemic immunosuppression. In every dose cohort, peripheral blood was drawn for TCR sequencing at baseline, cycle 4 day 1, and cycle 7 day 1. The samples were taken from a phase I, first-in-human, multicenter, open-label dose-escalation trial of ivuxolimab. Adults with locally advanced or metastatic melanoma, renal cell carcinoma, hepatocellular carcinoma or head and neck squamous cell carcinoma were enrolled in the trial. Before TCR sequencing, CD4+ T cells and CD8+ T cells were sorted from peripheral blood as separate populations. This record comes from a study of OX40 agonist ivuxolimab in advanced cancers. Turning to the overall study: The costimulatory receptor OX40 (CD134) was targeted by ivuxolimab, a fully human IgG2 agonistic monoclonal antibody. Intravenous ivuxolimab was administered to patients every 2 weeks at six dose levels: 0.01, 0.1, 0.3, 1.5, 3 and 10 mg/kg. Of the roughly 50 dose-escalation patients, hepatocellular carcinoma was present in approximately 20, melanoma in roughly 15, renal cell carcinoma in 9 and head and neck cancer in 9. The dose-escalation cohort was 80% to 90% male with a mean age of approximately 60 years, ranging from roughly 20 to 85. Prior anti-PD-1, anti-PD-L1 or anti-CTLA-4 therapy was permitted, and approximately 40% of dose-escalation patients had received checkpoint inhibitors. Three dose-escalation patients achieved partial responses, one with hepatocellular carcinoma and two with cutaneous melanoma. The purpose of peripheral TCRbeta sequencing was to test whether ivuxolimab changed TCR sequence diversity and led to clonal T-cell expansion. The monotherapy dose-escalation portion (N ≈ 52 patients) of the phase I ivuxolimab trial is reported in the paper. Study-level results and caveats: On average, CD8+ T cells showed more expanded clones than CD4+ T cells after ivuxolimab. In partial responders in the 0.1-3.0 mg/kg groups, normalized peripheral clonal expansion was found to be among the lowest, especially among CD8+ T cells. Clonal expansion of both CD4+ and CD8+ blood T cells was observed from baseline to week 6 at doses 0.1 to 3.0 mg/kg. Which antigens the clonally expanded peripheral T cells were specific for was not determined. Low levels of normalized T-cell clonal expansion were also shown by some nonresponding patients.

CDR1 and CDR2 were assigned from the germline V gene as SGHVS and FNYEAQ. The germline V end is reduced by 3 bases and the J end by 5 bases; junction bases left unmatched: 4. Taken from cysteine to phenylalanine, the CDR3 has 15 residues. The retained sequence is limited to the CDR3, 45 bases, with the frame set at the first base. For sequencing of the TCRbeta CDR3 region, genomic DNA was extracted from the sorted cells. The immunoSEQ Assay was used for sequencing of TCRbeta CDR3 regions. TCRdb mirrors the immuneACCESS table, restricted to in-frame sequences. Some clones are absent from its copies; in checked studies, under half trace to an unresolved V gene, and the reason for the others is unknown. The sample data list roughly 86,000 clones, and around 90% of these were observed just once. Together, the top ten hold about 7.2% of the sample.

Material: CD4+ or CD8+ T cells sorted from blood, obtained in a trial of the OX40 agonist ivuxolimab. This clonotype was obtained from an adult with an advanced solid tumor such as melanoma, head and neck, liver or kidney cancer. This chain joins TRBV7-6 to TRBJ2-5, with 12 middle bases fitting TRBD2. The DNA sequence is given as TGTGCCAGCAGCTTCGCCGGGACTAGCGGGGAGACCCAGTACTTC. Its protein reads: CASSFAGTSGETQYF. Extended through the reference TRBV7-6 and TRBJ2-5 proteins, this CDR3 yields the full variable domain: GAGVSQSPRYKVTKRGQDVALRCDPISGHVSLYWYRQALGQGPEFLTYFNYEAQQDKSGLPNDRFSAERPEGSISTLTIQRTEQRDSAMYRCASSFAGTSGETQYFGPGTRLLVL.